The clone carrying this TCR beta chain is medium-sized in the sample. Antigen: not known. The CDR3 is 17 amino acids. V was pared by 3 bases and J by 1 base, with 16 bases between. CDR1 and CDR2 from the germline V gene are MDHEN and SYDVKM. This entry is derived from a study of T cell responses to AZD1222 COVID-19 vaccine. Sequencing used immunoSEQ multiplex PCR; TCRdb keeps in-frame clones, though not all of them. Among more than 100,000 clones listed, over 80% were seen once. General study results and limits: Only a handful of AZD1222 recipients tested seropositive at baseline. No day 14 peak samples; only post-peak repertoires were characterized. Dominant at 160-218 and 743-854, vaccine-associated CD4 TCRs also spanned spike.

Second-dose groups at about 4 or about 12 weeks were pooled. Sequencing was performed on peripheral blood, taken 28 days after the second AZD1222 dose. The chain joins TRBV28 to TRBJ1-5; D is uncertain. The receptor was isolated from an adult who received the AZD1222 COVID-19 vaccine. In DNA form, the CDR3 reads TGTGCCAGCAGTTTGACCCTATTCCTAGGGAGCAATCAGCCCCAGCATTTT. This gives the protein CASSLTLFLGSNQPQHF.